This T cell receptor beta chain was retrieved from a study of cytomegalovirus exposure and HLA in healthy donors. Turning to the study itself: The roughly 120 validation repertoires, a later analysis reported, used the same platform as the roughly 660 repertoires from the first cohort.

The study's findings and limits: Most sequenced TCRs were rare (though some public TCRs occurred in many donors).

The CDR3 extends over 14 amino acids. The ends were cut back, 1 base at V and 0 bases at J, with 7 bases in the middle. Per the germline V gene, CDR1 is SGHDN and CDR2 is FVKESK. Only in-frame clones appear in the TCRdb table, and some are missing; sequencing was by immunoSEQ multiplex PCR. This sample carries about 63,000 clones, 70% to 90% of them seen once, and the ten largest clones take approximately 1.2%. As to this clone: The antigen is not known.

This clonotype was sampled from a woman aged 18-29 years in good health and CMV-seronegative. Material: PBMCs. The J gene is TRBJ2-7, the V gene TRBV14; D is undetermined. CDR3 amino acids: CASSQVSGSYEQYF. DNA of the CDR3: TGTGCCAGCAGCCAAGTCTCCGGCTCCTACGAGCAGTACTTC.